This T cell receptor beta chain derives from a study of shared clonotypes between healthy human individuals. The assay used deep level. The repertoire was sequenced with immunoSEQ multiplex PCR; TCRdb's copy has only in-frame clones and lacks some. The table includes about 380,000 clones, approximately 96% detected once. J lost 3 bases, V lost 4 bases, and 7 bases had no gene match. From germline, CDR1 is SEHNR and CDR2 FQNEAQ (reference sequence). This CDR3 has 17 amino acids. This clonotype originated in a man between 25 and 39 years old in good health. The chain is built from TRBV7-9 and TRBJ2-1; TRBD2 agrees at 12 bases. Sequenced material: memory CD8+ T cells sorted from blood. Specified subset: CD45RO+ cells pooled with CCR7-negative TemRA cells. CDR3 residues: CASSSGPTSGGYNEQFF. CDR3 DNA: TGTGCCAGCAGCTCAGGGCCGACTAGCGGGGGCTACAATGAGCAGTTCTTC.